This is a list of T cell receptor beta chains from one sample in a study of shared clonotypes between healthy human individuals. Only in-frame clones appear in the TCRdb table, and some are missing; sequencing was by immunoSEQ multiplex PCR. The sample lists 550,000 to 600,000 clones, about 98% seen once, with roughly 0.29% in the top ten. The sample was naive CD8+ T cells sorted from blood. These receptors all stem from a man in his thirties or forties in good health. The CDR3 runs from the conserved cysteine through the conserved F or W. D genes are given only for firm matches.

j_gene	v_gene	d_gene	CDR3aa
TRBJ2-7	TRBV27	-	CASSLFGGAQLEQYF
TRBJ1-3	TRBV6-5	-	CASSFTGSGNTIYF
TRBJ2-7	TRBV4-1	TRBD2	CASSPRLAGTYEQYF
TRBJ2-2	TRBV6-6	TRBD2	CASSRGLARTTGELFF
TRBJ2-3	TRBV11-2	-	CASSFGPRDTQYF
TRBJ2-2	TRBV7-9	-	CASSQDRFANTGELFF
TRBJ2-1	TRBV29-1	TRBD2	CSVVPGTTYNEQFF
TRBJ2-3	TRBV29-1	-	CSVPGKSTDTQYF
TRBJ1-5	TRBV5-6	-	CASSLAARNQPQHF
TRBJ2-2	TRBV7-2	-	CASSLVAIGRDTGELFF
TRBJ2-1	TRBV6-1	TRBD2	CASSETSGSSYNEQFF
TRBJ2-3	TRBV7-6	TRBD2	CASSVFQAGGPTDTQYF
TRBJ2-1	TRBV7-9	-	CASIEVGSLYNEQFF
TRBJ1-5	TRBV4-1	-	CASSQGISEFQPQHF